These T cell receptor beta chains were read from a single sample in a study of graft-versus-host responses after intestinal transplantation. Profiling relied on immunoSEQ multiplex PCR, and the TCRdb table lists in-frame clones only, not all of them. The data hold 84,000 or so clones, with roughly 90% observed a single time. Their specific antigens are unknown. Here the sequenced sample was unstimulated CD4+ T cells sorted from spleen or lymph node cells, taken before intestinal transplant. The origin of the receptors is a human donor who received an intestinal transplant. Each CDR3 is given without its conserved first and last residue.

j_call v_call cdr3_aa
TRBJ2-7 TRBV2 ASSELYEQY
TRBJ1-1 TRBV1 TSSRQGRMNTEAF
TRBJ2-7 TRBV6-5 ASSYHRGKQY
TRBJ1-1 TRBV5-4 ASSLPGLNTEAF
TRBJ2-5 TRBV2 ASSEASGGRETQY
TRBJ2-7 TRBV27 ASTRTGGSYEQY
TRBJ2-7 TRBV5-6 ASSAGQGYEQY
TRBJ2-7 TRBV20-1 SATGPYEQY
TRBJ2-1 TRBV4-2 ASSQEGLDNEQF
TRBJ1-1 TRBV5-1 ASSLVVGGAGEAF
TRBJ1-5 TRBV2 ASGAETGGSNQPQH
TRBJ2-1 TRBV30 AWSVWGRLNNEQF
TRBJ2-7 TRBV19 ASSSSTGSYEQY
TRBJ2-1 TRBV5-1 ASSSARTTYSYNEQF
TRBJ1-1 TRBV19 ASSEFVKITEAF
TRBJ2-3 TRBV11-2 ASSVTGEETDTQY
TRBJ2-2 TRBV5-1 ASSLERNTGELF
TRBJ2-1 TRBV6-1 ASSERTGFYNEQF
TRBJ1-4 TRBV5-6 ASSFWGDATNEKLF
TRBJ1-2 TRBV6-5 ASSLDVSYGYT
TRBJ2-7 TRBV19 ASSMGLAGDTIHEQY
TRBJ2-7 TRBV19 ASRRQGSSYEQY
TRBJ1-1 TRBV29-1 SVEGPEAF
TRBJ1-2 TRBV29-1 SVEYSPYGYT
TRBJ2-7 TRBV10-2 ASSDRVEIAGGPRSSYEQY
TRBJ2-3 TRBV18 ASSPQQEDTQY
TRBJ1-3 TRBV2 ASSGPGQSSGNTIY
TRBJ1-6 TRBV5-8 ASGGQGTSPLH
TRBJ2-5 TRBV18 ASSPGQGETQY
TRBJ2-1 TRBV5-1 ASSPVAGVGYNEQF
TRBJ2-4 TRBV10-3 AISDALAGDGSYIQY
TRBJ1-6 TRBV6-5 ASSFRTGGTPLH
TRBJ2-4 TRBV28 ASTYSGGAKNIQY
TRBJ1-3 TRBV7-2 ASSSSTSSSGNTIY
TRBJ2-7 TRBV11-2 ASSFDGGDYEQY
TRBJ2-3 TRBV9 ASSPYSRGTDTQY
TRBJ2-5 TRBV19 ASSLRPAGTSTEETQY
TRBJ1-2 TRBV28 ASSLVGSYGYT
TRBJ2-3 TRBV4-2 ASSQKGTSDFTDTQY
TRBJ2-7 TRBV2 ASRIAGGQGEQY
TRBJ1-2 TRBV11-2 ASSSDPNYGYT
TRBJ2-7 TRBV7-2 ASSYGPGRRYEQY
TRBJ2-7 TRBV25-1 ASRGPGQSYEQY
TRBJ2-1 TRBV19 ASSRLERGPEQF
TRBJ2-1 TRBV19 ASMTSGASNEQF
TRBJ1-2 TRBV2 ASSEEGTGAYGYT
. TRBV5-1 ASSLTTGGDEQY
TRBJ1-2 TRBV6-5 ASSYESNYGYT
TRBJ2-7 TRBV4-3 ASSLPTSRSEQY
TRBJ1-1 TRBV10-3 AISESTGPNTEAF
TRBJ2-7 TRBV7-9 ASILPQGWEQY
TRBJ2-7 TRBV27 ASSLLSTGGSYEQY
TRBJ1-3 TRBV4-1 ASSQVPGTGASAFGNTIY
TRBJ1-2 TRBV6-6 ASSPGTASYGYT
TRBJ2-1 TRBV9 ASSVGTGVVNEQF